This T cell receptor beta chain was recovered during a study of T cells in Graves' hyperthyroidism and ophthalmopathy. Study-wide results and caveats: Blood shared most expanded thyroid clonotypes above 0.001.

It was RNA transcripts that yielded the amplified TCR beta CDR3 regions. In the first-round RT-PCR of the TCR CDR3, the HTBI primer set was used. TCRdb processed the multiplex PCR reads anew with MiXCR; each CDR3 protein has one entry. The sample yields 600,000 or so distinct CDR3 sequences, approximately 14% seen once. Criteria for exclusion of patients were uncontrolled infection, other autoimmune disease, pregnancy or lactation. This clonotype was seen at least ten times. Its antigen is not identified. Germline V gene data show CDR1 as SGHAT and CDR2 as FQNNGV. The V gene end was trimmed by 3 bases and the J gene end by 4 bases; junction bases not matched to a gene: 14. The CDR3 consists of 18 residues.

This rearrangement joins TRBV11-2 to TRBJ1-5, with 8 bases identical to TRBD1. The sequenced sample was blood. The receptor's source is a woman between 18 and 29 years old with Graves' ophthalmopathy. CDR3: CASSFKGRGQRPNQPQHF. DNA for the CDR3: TGTGCCAGCAGCTTTAAAGGCAGGGGGCAGCGACCGAATCAGCCCCAGCATTTT.